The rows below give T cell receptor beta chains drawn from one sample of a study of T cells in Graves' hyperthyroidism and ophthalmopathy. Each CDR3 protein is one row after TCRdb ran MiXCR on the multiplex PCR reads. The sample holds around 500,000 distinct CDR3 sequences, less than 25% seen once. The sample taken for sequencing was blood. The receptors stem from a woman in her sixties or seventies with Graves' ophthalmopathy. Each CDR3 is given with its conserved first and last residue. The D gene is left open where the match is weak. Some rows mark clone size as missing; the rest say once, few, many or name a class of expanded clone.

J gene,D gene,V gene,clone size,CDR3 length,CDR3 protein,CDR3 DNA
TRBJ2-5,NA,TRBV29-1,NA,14,CSVKGGGDQETQYF,TGCAGCGTCAAAGGGGGGGGGGACCAAGAGACCCAGTACTTC
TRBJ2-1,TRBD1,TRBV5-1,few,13,CASSLNDRGQQFF,TGCGCCAGCAGCTTAAATGACAGGGGCCAGCAGTTCTTC
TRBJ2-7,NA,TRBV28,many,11,CASRGSYEQYF,TGTGCCAGCAGGGGGTCCTACGAGCAGTACTTC
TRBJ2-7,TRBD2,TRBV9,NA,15,CASSDPTSGAYEQYF,TGTGCCAGCAGCGATCCGACTAGCGGTGCCTACGAGCAGTACTTC
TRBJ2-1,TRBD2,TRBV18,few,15,CASSSTSGKNNEQFF,TGTGCCAGCTCGTCGACTAGCGGTAAAAACAATGAGCAGTTCTTC
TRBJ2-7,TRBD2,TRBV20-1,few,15,CSARPGTSRSYEQYF,TGCAGTGCTAGACCCGGGACTAGTCGCTCCTACGAGCAGTACTTC
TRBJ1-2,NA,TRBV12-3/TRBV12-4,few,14,CASSPWMDSDGYTF,TGTGCCAGCAGTCCATGGATGGACTCCGATGGCTACACCTTC
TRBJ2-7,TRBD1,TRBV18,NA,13,CASSPRQGNEQYF,TGTGCCAGCTCACCACGACAGGGAAACGAGCAGTACTTC
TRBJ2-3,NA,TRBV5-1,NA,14,CASSFVRRTDTQYF,TGCGCCAGCAGCTTCGTCCGCCGCACAGATACGCAGTATTTT
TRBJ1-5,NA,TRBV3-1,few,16,CASSQEGHKNNQPQHF,TGTGCCAGCAGCCAAGAAGGCCACAAGAACAATCAGCCCCAGCATTTT
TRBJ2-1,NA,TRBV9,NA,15,CASSTPRTLGNEQFF,TGTGCCAGCAGCACCCCCAGGACTCTGGGGAATGAGCAGTTCTTC
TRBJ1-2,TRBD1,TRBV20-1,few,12,CSAGGQNYGYTF,TGCAGTGCAGGGGGACAGAACTATGGCTACACCTTC
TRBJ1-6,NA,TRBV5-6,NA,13,CASGRGNGSPLHF,TGTGCCAGCGGGCGGGGGAACGGTTCACCCCTCCACTTT
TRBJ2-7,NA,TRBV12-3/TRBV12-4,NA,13,CASRQGFSYEQYF,TGTGCCAGCAGACAGGGTTTTTCCTACGAGCAGTACTTC
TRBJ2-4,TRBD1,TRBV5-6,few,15,CASSSRPGQKNIQYF,TGTGCCAGCAGCTCACGTCCGGGACAGAAAAACATTCAGTACTTC
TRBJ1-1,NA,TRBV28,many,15,CASSRRPLGGTEAFF,TGTGCCAGCAGTCGAAGACCACTTGGGGGGACTGAAGCTTTCTTT
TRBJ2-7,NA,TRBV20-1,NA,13,CSEGTSPGYEQYF,TGCAGTGAGGGGACGTCTCCTGGCTACGAGCAGTACTTC
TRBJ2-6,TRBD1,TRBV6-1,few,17,CASSEMTGVSGANVLTF,TGTGCCAGCAGTGAGATGACAGGGGTTAGTGGGGCCAACGTCCTGACTTTC
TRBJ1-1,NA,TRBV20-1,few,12,CSAEADWTEAFF,TGCAGTGCTGAGGCAGACTGGACCGAAGCTTTCTTT
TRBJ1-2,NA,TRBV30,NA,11,CAWSLGGGYTF,TGTGCCTGGAGTTTAGGGGGGGGCTACACCTTC
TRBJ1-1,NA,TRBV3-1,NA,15,CASSQDSQGSTEAFF,TGTGCCAGCAGCCAAGATAGCCAGGGTAGCACTGAAGCTTTCTTT
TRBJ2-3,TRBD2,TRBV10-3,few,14,CAINQLAGGDTQYF,TGTGCCATCAACCAACTAGCGGGAGGAGATACGCAGTATTTT
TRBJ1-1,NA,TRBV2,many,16,CASSEAGGQLNTEAFF,TGTGCCAGCAGTGAAGCGGGAGGACAGTTGAACACTGAAGCTTTCTTT
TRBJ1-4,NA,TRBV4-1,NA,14,CASSGGTRNEKLFF,TGCGCCAGCAGCGGCGGGACGAGAAATGAAAAACTGTTTTTT
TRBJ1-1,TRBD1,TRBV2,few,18,CASRQPPGQGRGNTEAFF,TGTGCCAGCAGACAACCCCCGGGACAGGGCAGGGGGAACACTGAAGCTTTCTTT
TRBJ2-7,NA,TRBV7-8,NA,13,CASTFGRTYEQYF,TGTGCCAGCACCTTCGGACGCACCTACGAGCAGTACTTC
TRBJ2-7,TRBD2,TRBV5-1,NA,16,CASSLFGLAGGDEQYF,TGCGCCAGCAGCCTATTCGGACTAGCGGGAGGCGACGAGCAGTACTTC
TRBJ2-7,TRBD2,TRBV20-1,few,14,CSAKLAGSSYEQYF,TGCAGCGCTAAGCTAGCGGGATCCTCCTACGAGCAGTACTTC
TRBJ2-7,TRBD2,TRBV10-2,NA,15,CASSDPLAGIYEQYF,TGCGCCAGCAGTGATCCGCTAGCGGGTATCTACGAGCAGTACTTC
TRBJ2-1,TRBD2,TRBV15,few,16,CATSHGSGRAWNEQFF,TGTGCCACCAGCCACGGGAGCGGGAGGGCCTGGAATGAGCAGTTCTTC
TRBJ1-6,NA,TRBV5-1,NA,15,CASSLGQNYNSPLHF,TGCGCCAGCAGCTTAGGGCAGAACTATAATTCACCCCTCCACTTT
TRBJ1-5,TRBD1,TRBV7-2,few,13,CASSTGQLVSQHF,TGTGCCAGCAGCACGGGACAGCTCGTGTCTCAGCATTTT
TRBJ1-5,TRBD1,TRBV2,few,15,CASRDMTGIGQPQHF,TGTGCCAGCAGGGATATGACAGGGATAGGTCAGCCCCAGCATTTT